What follows are 23 T cell receptor beta chains derived from one specimen sequenced in a study of Ad26.COV2.S vaccination and SARS-CoV-2 variants. Treatment noted: around 19 received Ad26.COV2.S at low or high dose, single or two shots; about five received placebo; per-sample allocation not given. Samples were taken on day 63 after the first vaccine or placebo injection. The repertoire was sequenced with immunoSEQ multiplex PCR; TCRdb's copy has only in-frame clones and lacks some. Of roughly 400,000 clones in the sample, around 92% were seen once. The sequencing here drew on peripheral blood, taken in a trial of Ad26.COV2.S vaccine versus placebo. The receptors stem from a person between 18 and 65 years old who received the Ad26.COV2.S COVID-19 vaccine or a placebo.

The J gene is TRBJ1-4, the V gene TRBV19; D is ambiguous. Deletions cut 3 bases from V and 0 bases from J, with 14 bases between. The CDR3 totals 17 residues. The germline gives CDR1 LNHDA, CDR2 SQIVND (reference sequence). CDR3 coding DNA: TGTGCCAGTAGTATGGGTCGTACGTGGGCAACTAATGAAAAACTGTTTTTT. The encoded protein is CASSMGRTWATNEKLFF.

This sequence joins TRBV5-4 and TRBJ2-5, with D unclear. The CDR3 consists of 14 residues. CDR1 is SGHNT, CDR2 YYREEE, per germline (reference sequence). V was trimmed by 5 bases and J by 5 bases, leaving 16 bases between them. CDR3: CASSPSSVLETQYF. CDR3 sequence (DNA): TGTGCCAGCAGTCCTTCGTCGGTTTTGGAGACCCAGTACTTC.

The chain employs TRBV7-9 and TRBJ1-2, with D possibly being TRBD1 (6 bases). The CDR3 has 13 residues. In germline, CDR1 is SEHNR, CDR2 FQNEAQ (reference sequence). Trimming cost V 1 base and J 6 bases, with 9 bases left between them. This CDR3 is CASSLGTENGYTF. The CDR3 DNA reads as TGTGCCAGCAGCTTAGGGACAGAAAATGGCTACACCTTC.

This chain uses TRBV11-2 with TRBJ2-2, with TRBD1 identical over 11 bases. The CDR3 covers 16 residues. V lost 4 bases and J lost 3; bases outside the gene matches: 4. The germline V gene encodes CDR1 SGHAT and CDR2 FQNNGV. Here the CDR3 reads CASSSGQGAYTGELFF. The CDR3 nucleotides are TGTGCCAGCAGCTCCGGACAGGGGGCTTACACCGGGGAGCTGTTTTTT. The full variable domain, with the rest looked up from reference TRBV11-2 and TRBJ2-2, is EAGVAQSPRYKIIEKRQSVAFWCNPISGHATLYWYQQILGQGPKLLIQFQNNGVVDDSQLPKDRFSAERLKGVDSTLKIQPAKLEDSAVYLCASSSGQGAYTGELFFGEGSRLTVL.

V usage is TRBV30 and J usage is TRBJ1-2, with 7 positions matching TRBD1. The V and J ends lost 5 bases and 4 bases, in that order; junction bases with no gene match: 13. This CDR3 has 15 residues. The germline V gene encodes CDR1 GTSNPN and CDR2 SVGIG (reference sequence). CDR3 DNA: TGTGCCTGGCGGGACAGTCTCAAAAGGGGCTATGGCTACACCTTC. Its protein product is CAWRDSLKRGYGYTF.

The chain combines TRBV19 with TRBJ1-3; 8 bases fit TRBD1. Trimming cost V 4 bases and J 3 bases; bases outside gene matches: 11. The CDR3 has 17 residues. Germline V lookup: CDR1 LNHDA, CDR2 SQIVND (reference sequence). CDR3 DNA sequence: TGTGCCAGTAGTACCTGGACAGGGATCCTTAATGGAAACACCATATATTTT. It encodes CASSTWTGILNGNTIYF.

This clone appeared once. This rearrangement joins TRBV28 to TRBJ1-1; D perhaps matches TRBD1 (6 bases). CDR1 is MDHEN and CDR2 is SYDVKM in the germline V gene. The V and J ends lost 5 bases and 1 base respectively, with 14 bases between them. The CDR3 totals 15 residues. The CDR3 loop is CASSTYWGRNTEAFF. CDR3 DNA: TGTGCCAGCAGTACCTATTGGGGGCGGAACACTGAAGCTTTCTTT.

This chain uses TRBV19 with TRBJ1-1; D ambiguous. The CDR3 has 12 residues. The ends were cut back, 8 bases at V and 7 bases at J, with 14 bases in the middle. Germline-derived CDR1 and CDR2 are LNHDA and SQIVND (reference sequence). CDR3 coding DNA: TGTGCCAGTCGCGGTGGCAGCCGTGAAGCTTTCTTT. Translated: CASRGGSREAFF.

Written as DNA, the CDR3 is TGTGCCAGCAGTTGGGGTCGCACCCGCTTCGACGGCTACACCTTC. Amino acid sequence: CASSWGRTRFDGYTF. The J gene is TRBJ1-2, the V gene TRBV28; the D is unclear. The V end lost 4 bases, the J end lost 8 bases, and 20 bases lay between the germline ends. Looked up from germline, CDR1 is MDHEN and CDR2 is SYDVKM. CDR3 length equals 15 residues.

V is TRBV6-2 or TRBV6-3 and J is TRBJ2-6; a weak D match, TRBD2 (6 bases). The V end was cut by 0 bases, the J end by 2 bases, with 11 bases between. The V gene's germline CDR1 is MNHEY and CDR2 SVGEGT. There are 17 residues in the CDR3. CDR3 residues: CASSYSPGEAGANVLTF. CDR3 nucleotides: TGTGCCAGCAGTTACTCTCCTGGGGAGGCTGGGGCCAACGTCCTGACTTTC.

The chain employs TRBV7-2 and TRBJ1-4; no clear D gene. This CDR3 has 13 amino acids. Germline CDR1 SGHTA, CDR2 FQGNSA. Between the trimmed V and J ends, which lost 8 bases and 3 bases, there was a span of 10 bases. CDR3 protein: CASCASPNEKLFF. The DNA of the CDR3 is TGTGCCAGCTGCGCCAGCCCTAATGAAAAACTGTTTTTT. The full variable domain, its missing parts supplied by reference TRBV7-2 and TRBJ1-4, is GAGVSQSPSNKVTEKGKDVELRCDPISGHTALYWYRQSLGQGLEFLIYFQGNSAPDKSGLPSDRFSAERTGGSVSTLTIQRTQQEDSAVYLCASCASPNEKLFFGSGTQLSVL.

This sequence joins TRBV9 and TRBJ2-2, with D perhaps TRBD1 (6 bases). The germline CDR1 and CDR2 sequences are SGDLS and YYNGEE. The CDR3 is made up of 16 amino acids. V lost 0 bases, J lost 5 bases, and 14 bases lay in between. The CDR3 DNA reads TGTGCCAGCAGCGTAGTTGCGGACAGCCTTACCGGGGAGCTGTTTTTT. The encoded protein is CASSVVADSLTGELFF.

Written as DNA, the CDR3 is TGTGCCAGCAGTTCCTCGGGGACAGACAATCAGCCCCAGCATTTT. As protein: CASSSSGTDNQPQHF. The gene calls are TRBV7-9 and TRBJ1-5, with 7 bases matching TRBD1. The CDR3 has 15 amino acids. J gave up 3 bases and V 6 bases, and 8 bases lay outside the gene matches. Germline CDR1 SEHNR, CDR2 FQNEAQ (reference sequence).

This rearrangement joins TRBV7-8 to TRBJ2-7, with a weak D call TRBD1 (6 bases). Germline V gene sequence: CDR1 SGHVS, CDR2 FQNEAQ. The V gene lost 5 bases and the J gene lost 9 bases, with 23 bases spanning the gap. The CDR3 spans 15 residues. The chain's CDR3 is CASSPGTGATQGQYF. CDR3 DNA sequence: TGTGCCAGCAGCCCCGGGACCGGCGCCACACAGGGGCAGTACTTC.

The rearrangement joins TRBV6-1 to TRBJ2-4; TRBD2 matches at 11 bases. CDR1 MNHNS and CDR2 SASEGT come from the germline V gene. V was pared by 3 bases and J by 10 bases, with 11 bases of the junction left unmatched. The CDR3 runs to 16 residues. DNA of the CDR3: TGTGCCAGCAGTGAGGGGCTAGCGGGGGGCCAAATGATTCAGTACTTC. This codes for CASSEGLAGGQMIQYF.

This chain uses TRBV27 with TRBJ1-3, with D possibly being TRBD1 (5 bases). Trimming pared 6 bases from V and 6 bases from J, leaving 21 bases between. Germline CDR1 MNHEY, CDR2 SMNVEV (reference sequence). This CDR3 region has 16 residues. This chain's CDR3 is CASRQLGAGKANTIYF. In nucleotides, the CDR3 is TGTGCCAGCAGACAATTAGGGGCAGGGAAGGCAAACACCATATATTTT.

The V gene is TRBV7-9, the J gene TRBJ2-5; 8 nucleotides match TRBD1. Trimming took 0 bases from V and 5 from J; bases not matched to a gene: 8. This CDR3 region has 16 residues. The germline gives CDR1 SEHNR, CDR2 FQNEAQ (reference sequence). CDR3 nucleotides: TGTGCCAGCAGCTTAGCGTGGCAGGGGGCCGGGGAGACCCAGTACTTC. Translated, it gives CASSLAWQGAGETQYF.

The V call is TRBV28, the J call TRBJ1-2; D not resolved. Trimming cost V 2 bases and J 4 bases, with 11 bases left between them. Germline V lookup: CDR1 MDHEN, CDR2 SYDVKM. CDR3 length: 14 residues. CDR3 bases: TGTGCCAGCAGTTTAGGTCGGGAACTCTATGGCTACACCTTC. Translated, it gives CASSLGRELYGYTF.

This clone has a single count. V usage is TRBV4-1 and J usage is TRBJ2-2; a weak D match, TRBD1 (6 bases). CDR3 size: 22 residues. Germline V gene lookup returns CDR1 MGHRA and CDR2 YSYEKL. V was shortened by 4 bases and J by 5 bases, with 35 bases between the two germline ends. CDR3 protein: CASSPLVVGTRMGGKYTGELFF. CDR3 coding DNA: TGCGCCAGCAGCCCCCTGGTAGTAGGGACACGGATGGGTGGTAAATATACCGGGGAGCTGTTTTTT.

V and J are TRBV19 and TRBJ1-1; D perhaps matches TRBD1 (5 bases). Germline V CDR1 and CDR2: LNHDA, SQIVND (reference sequence). The CDR3 covers 14 residues. Trimming stripped 7 bases from V and 4 bases from J, with 16 bases between. CDR3 sequence reads: CASIVRGGSTEAFF. In DNA, the CDR3 is TGTGCCAGTATAGTGCGCGGGGGTTCCACTGAAGCTTTCTTT.

The table lists this clone with a count of one. This chain links TRBV2 with TRBJ1-4; a weak D match, TRBD1 (5 bases). This CDR3 has 14 residues. Germline loops: CDR1 SNHLY, CDR2 FYNNEI. V lost 4 bases and J 6 bases, leaving 12 bases between the germline ends. In DNA form, the CDR3 reads TGTGCCAGCAGTGGGGGGGATTTAGATGAAAAACTGTTTTTT. This sequence encodes CASSGGDLDEKLFF.

The gene calls are TRBV7-6 and TRBJ2-3; unclear D gene. Trimming stripped 1 base from V and 0 bases from J, with 11 bases between. This CDR3 region has 16 residues. Germline CDR1 reads SGHVS; CDR2 reads FNYEAQ. The CDR3 DNA reads as TGTGCCAGCAGCTTAGGTGTGTCGCAAAGCACAGATACGCAGTATTTT. This translates into CASSLGVSQSTDTQYF.

The gene calls are TRBV9 and TRBJ2-7; 7 nucleotides match TRBD1. V dropped 3 bases and J dropped 5; count of bases not matched to a gene: 8. The CDR3 length is 14 residues. The germline CDR1 and CDR2 sequences are SGDLS and YYNGEE. CDR3: CASSDRDREDEQYF. The CDR3 DNA sequence: TGTGCCAGCAGCGACCGGGACAGAGAGGACGAGCAGTACTTC. Full variable domain (remainder filled in from reference TRBV9 and TRBJ2-7): DSGVTQTPKHLITATGQRVTLRCSPRSGDLSVYWYQQSLDQGLQFLIQYYNGEERAKGNILERFSAQQFPDLHSELNLSSLELGDSALYFCASSDRDREDEQYFGPGTRLTVT.